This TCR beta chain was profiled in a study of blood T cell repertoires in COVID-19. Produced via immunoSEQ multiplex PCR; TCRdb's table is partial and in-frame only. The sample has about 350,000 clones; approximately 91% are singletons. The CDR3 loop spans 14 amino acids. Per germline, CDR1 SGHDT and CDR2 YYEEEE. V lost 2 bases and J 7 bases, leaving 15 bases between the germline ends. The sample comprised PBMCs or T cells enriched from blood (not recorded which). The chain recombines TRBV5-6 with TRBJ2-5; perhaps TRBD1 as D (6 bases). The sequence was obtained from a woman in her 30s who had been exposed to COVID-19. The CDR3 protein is CASSLGRGIVTQYF. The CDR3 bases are TGTGCCAGCAGCTTAGGTAGGGGGATAGTGACCCAGTACTTC.